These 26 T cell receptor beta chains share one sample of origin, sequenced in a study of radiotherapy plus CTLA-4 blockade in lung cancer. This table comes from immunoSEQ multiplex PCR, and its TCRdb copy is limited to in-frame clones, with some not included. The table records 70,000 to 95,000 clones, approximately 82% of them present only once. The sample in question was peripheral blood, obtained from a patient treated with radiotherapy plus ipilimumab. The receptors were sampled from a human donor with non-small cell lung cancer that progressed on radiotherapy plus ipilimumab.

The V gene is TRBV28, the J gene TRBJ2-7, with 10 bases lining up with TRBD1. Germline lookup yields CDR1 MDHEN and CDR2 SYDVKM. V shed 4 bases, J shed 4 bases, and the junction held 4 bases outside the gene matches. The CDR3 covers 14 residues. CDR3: CASSSTGGSYEQYF. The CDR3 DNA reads TGTGCCAGCAGTTCGACAGGGGGCTCGTACGAGCAGTACTTC.

The CDR3 loop reads CASSLGGTAEAFF. The CDR3 DNA reads TGTGCCAGCAGCTTAGGGGGGACGGCCGAAGCTTTCTTT. The chain employs TRBV7-2 and TRBJ1-1; D might be TRBD1 (5 bases). V dropped 1 base and J dropped 8 bases, with 11 bases sitting between them. The CDR3 is made up of 13 amino acids. Germline CDR1 reads SGHTA; CDR2 reads FQGNSA.

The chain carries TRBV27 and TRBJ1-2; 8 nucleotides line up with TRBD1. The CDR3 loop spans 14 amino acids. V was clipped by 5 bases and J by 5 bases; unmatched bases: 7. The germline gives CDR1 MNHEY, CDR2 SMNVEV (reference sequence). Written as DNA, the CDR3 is TGTGCCAGCAGTCCAAGGACAGGGCTTTATGGCTACACCTTC. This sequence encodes CASSPRTGLYGYTF.

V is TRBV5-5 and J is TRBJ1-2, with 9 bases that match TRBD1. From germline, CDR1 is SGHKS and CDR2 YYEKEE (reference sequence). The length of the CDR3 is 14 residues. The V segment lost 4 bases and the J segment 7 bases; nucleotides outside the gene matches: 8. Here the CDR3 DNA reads TGTGCCAGCAGCCCTAACCGGGACAGGGTTGGCTACACCTTC. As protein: CASSPNRDRVGYTF.

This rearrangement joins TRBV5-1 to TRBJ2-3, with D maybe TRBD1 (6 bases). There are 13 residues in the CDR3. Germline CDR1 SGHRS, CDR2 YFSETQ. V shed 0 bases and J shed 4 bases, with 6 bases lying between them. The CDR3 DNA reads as TGCGCCAGCAGCTTGGACAGGGCAGATACGCAGTATTTT. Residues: CASSLDRADTQYF.

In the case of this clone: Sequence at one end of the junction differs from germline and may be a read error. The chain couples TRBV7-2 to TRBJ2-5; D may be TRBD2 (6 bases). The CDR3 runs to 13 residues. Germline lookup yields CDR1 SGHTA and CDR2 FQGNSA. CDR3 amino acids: CASSLDGGILWDF. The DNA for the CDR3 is TGTGCCAGCAGCTTAGATGGCGGGATCCTATGGGACTTC.

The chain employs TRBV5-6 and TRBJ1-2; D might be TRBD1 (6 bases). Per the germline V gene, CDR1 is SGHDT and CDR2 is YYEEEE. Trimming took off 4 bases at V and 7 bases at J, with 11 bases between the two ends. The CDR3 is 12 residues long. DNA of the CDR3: TGTGCCAGCAGCAAAGGGGGGGGTGGCTACACCTTC. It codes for CASSKGGGGYTF.

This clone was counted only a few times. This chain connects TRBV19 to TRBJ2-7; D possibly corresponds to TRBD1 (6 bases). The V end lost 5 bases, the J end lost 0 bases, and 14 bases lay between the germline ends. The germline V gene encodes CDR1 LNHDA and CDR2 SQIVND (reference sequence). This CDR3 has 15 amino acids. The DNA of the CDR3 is TGTGCCAGTAGTCCCGGTCAGGGGAGCTCCTACGAGCAGTACTTC. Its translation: CASSPGQGSSYEQYF.

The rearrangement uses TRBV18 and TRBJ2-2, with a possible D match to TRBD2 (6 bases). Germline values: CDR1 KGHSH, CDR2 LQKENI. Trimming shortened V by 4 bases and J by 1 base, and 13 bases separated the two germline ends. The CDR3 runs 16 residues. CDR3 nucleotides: TGTGCCAGCTCACTCTCAGGGACTCAGAACACCGGGGAGCTGTTTTTT. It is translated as CASSLSGTQNTGELFF. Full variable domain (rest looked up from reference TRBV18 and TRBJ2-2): NAGVMQNPRHLVRRRGQEARLRCSPMKGHSHVYWYRQLPEEGLKFMVYLQKENIIDESGMPKERFSAEFPKEGPSILRIQQVVRGDSAAYFCASSLSGTQNTGELFFGEGSRLTVL.

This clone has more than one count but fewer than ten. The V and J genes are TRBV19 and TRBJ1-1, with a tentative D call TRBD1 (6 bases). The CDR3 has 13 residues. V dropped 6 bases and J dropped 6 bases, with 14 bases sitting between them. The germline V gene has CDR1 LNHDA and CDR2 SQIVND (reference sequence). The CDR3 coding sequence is TGTGCCAGTAGAAGGACAGACCGCGCTGAAGCTTTCTTT. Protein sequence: CASRRTDRAEAFF.

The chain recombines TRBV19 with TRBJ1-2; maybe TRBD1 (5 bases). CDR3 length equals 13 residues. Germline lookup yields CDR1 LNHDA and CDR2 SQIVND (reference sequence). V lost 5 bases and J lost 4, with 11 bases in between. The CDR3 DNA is TGTGCCAGTAGTTACCGGCAGGGCTATGGCTACACCTTC. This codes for CASSYRQGYGYTF.

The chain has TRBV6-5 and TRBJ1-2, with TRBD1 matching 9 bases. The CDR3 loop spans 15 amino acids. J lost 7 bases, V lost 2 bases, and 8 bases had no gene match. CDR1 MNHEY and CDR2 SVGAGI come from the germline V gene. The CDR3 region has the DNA TGTGCCAGCAGTTACGCTGACAGGGGGGCACGTGGCTACACCTTC. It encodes CASSYADRGARGYTF.

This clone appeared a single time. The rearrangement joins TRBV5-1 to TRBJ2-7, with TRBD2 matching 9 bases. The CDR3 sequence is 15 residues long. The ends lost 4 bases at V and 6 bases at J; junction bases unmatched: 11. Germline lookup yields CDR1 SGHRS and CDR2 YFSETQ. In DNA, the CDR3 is TGCGCCAGCAGCGCAAGTAGCGGGAGTCTCTCCGAGCAGTACTTC. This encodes CASSASSGSLSEQYF.

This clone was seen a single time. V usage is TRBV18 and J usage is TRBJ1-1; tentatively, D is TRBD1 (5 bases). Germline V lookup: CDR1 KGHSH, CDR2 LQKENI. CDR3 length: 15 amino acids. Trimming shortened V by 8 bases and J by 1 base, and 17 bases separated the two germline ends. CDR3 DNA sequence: TGTGCCAGCACCAGACAGATCTCAGGGAACACTGAAGCTTTCTTT. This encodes CASTRQISGNTEAFF.

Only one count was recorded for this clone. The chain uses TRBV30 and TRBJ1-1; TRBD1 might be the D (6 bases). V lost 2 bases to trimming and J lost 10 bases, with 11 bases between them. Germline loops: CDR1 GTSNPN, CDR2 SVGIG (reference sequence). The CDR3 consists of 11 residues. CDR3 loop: CAWSWRGGAFF. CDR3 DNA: TGTGCCTGGAGTTGGAGGGGGGGAGCTTTCTTT.

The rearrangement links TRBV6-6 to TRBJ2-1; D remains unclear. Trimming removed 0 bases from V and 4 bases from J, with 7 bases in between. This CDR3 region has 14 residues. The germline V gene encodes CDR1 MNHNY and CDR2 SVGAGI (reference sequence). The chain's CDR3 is CASSYSPRYNEQFF. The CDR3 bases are TGTGCCAGCAGTTACTCCCCCAGGTACAATGAGCAGTTCTTC.

The CDR3 DNA reads TGTGCCAGCAGCTTAGAATCGGGGAACACTGAAGCTTTCTTT. Protein product: CASSLESGNTEAFF. V usage is TRBV7-9 and J usage is TRBJ1-1; the D is unclear. CDR3 length equals 14 residues. From germline, CDR1 is SEHNR and CDR2 FQNEAQ (reference sequence). Between the trimmed V and J ends, which lost 1 base and 1 base, there was a span of 7 bases. Variable domain in full (rest from reference TRBV7-9 and TRBJ1-1): DTGVSQNPRHKITKRGQNVTFRCDPISEHNRLYWYRQTLGQGPEFLTYFQNEAQLEKSRLLSDRFSAERPKGSFSTLEIQRTEQGDSAMYLCASSLESGNTEAFFGQGTRLTVV.

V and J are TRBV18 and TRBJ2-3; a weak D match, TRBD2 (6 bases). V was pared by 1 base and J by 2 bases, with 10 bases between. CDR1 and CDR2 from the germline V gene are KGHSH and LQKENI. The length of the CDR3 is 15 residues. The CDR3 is CASSPLAGPTDTQYF. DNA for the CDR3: TGTGCCAGCTCACCACTTGCGGGGCCCACAGATACGCAGTATTTT.

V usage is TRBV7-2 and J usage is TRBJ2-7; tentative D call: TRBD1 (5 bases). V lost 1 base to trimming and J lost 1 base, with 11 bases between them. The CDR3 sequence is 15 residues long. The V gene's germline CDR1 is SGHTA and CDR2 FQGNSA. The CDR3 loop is CASSLDYRSSYEQYF. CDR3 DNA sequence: TGTGCCAGCAGCTTAGACTACAGGTCTTCCTACGAGCAGTACTTC.

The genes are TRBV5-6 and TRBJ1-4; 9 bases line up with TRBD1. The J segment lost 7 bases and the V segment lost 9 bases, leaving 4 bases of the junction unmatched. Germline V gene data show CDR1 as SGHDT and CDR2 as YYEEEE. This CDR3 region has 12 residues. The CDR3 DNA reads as TGTGCCACACAGGGGGCAGGTGAAAAACTGTTTTTT. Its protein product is CATQGAGEKLFF.

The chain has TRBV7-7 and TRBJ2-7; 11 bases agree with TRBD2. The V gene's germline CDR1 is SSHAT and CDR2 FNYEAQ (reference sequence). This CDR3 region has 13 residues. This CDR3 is CARRTSGPYEQYF. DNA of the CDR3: TGTGCTAGGAGGACTAGCGGGCCCTACGAGCAGTACTTC.

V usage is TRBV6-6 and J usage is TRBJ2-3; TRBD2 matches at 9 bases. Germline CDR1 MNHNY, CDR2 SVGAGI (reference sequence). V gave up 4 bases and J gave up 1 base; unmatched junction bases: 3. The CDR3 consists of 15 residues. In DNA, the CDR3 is TGTGCCAGCAGTTCCTTAGCGGGAGGCACAGATACGCAGTATTTT. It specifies CASSSLAGGTDTQYF.

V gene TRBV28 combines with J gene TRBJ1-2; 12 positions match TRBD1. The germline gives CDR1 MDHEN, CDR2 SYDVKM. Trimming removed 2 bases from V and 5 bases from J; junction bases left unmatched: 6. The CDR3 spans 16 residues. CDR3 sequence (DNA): TGTGCCAGCAGTTTAGGGACAGGGGGCCCCCTATATGGCTACACCTTC. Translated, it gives CASSLGTGGPLYGYTF.

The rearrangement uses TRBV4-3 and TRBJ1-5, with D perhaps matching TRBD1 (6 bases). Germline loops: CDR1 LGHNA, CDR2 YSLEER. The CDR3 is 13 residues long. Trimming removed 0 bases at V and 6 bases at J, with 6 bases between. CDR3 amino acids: CASSQDRGQPQHF. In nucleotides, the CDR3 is TGCGCCAGCAGCCAAGACAGGGGTCAGCCCCAGCATTTT.

The CDR3 here is CASSPGASVIYF. The CDR3 DNA follows: TGCGCCAGCAGCCCGGGGGCGTCAGTAATTTACTTC. This rearrangement joins TRBV4-1 to TRBJ2-7, with D perhaps matching TRBD1 or TRBD2 (6 bases each). Trimming removed 4 bases from V and 13 bases from J, with 17 bases in between. The CDR3 length is 12 residues. Germline CDR1 and CDR2: MGHRA and YSYEKL.

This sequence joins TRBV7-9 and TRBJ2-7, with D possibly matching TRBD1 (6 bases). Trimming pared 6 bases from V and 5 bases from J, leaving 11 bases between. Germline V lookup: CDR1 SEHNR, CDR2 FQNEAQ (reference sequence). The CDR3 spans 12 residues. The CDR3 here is CASSLTGNEQYF. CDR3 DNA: TGTGCCAGCAGTTTAACAGGGAACGAGCAGTACTTC.